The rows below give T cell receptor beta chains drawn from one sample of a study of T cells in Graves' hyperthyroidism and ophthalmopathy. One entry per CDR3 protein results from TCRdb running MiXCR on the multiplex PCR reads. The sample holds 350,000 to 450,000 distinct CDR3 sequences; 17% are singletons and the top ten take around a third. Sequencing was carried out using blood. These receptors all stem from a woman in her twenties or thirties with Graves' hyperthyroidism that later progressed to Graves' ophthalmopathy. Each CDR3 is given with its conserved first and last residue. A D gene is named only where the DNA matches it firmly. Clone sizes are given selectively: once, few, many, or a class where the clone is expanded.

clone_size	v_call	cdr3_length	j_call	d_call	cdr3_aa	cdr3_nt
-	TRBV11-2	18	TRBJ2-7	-	CASSWDLQGWETGREQYF	TGTGCCAGCAGCTGGGATCTCCAGGGGTGGGAGACAGGACGCGAGCAGTACTTC
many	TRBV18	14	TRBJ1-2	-	CASSPPWQGSSYTF	TGTGCCAGCTCACCACCTTGGCAGGGGTCGAGCTACACCTTC
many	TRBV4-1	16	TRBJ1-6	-	CASSQDPGAQRSPLHF	TGCGCCAGCAGCCAAGATCCAGGGGCGCAGCGTTCACCCCTCCACTTT
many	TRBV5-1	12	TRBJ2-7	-	CASSLAGPEQYF	TGCGCCAGCAGCTTGGCTGGGCCCGAGCAGTACTTC
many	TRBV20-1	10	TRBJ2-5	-	CSAIQETQYF	TGCAGTGCTATCCAAGAGACCCAGTACTTC
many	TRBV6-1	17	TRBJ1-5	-	CASKDRGGLYSNQPQHF	TGTGCCAGCAAGGATCGAGGTGGGCTCTATAGCAATCAGCCCCAGCATTTT
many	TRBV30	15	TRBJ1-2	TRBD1	CAWSRTPGQAYGYTF	TGTGCCTGGAGCCGAACCCCGGGACAGGCCTATGGCTACACCTTC
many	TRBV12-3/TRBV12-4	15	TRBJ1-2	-	CASSPIRQPDYGYTF	TGTGCCAGCAGTCCTATTCGACAGCCCGACTATGGCTACACCTTC
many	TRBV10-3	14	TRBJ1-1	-	CAISEARGDTEAFF	TGTGCCATCAGTGAGGCGCGGGGGGACACTGAAGCTTTCTTT
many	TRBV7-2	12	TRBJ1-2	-	CASSLYLEDYTF	TGTGCCAGCAGCTTATATCTGGAGGACTACACCTTC
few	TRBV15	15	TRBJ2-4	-	CATSREPDAKNIQYF	TGTGCCACCAGCAGAGAACCGGATGCCAAAAACATTCAGTACTTC
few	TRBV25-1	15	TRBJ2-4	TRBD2	CASSESGLAGNIQYF	TGTGCCAGCAGTGAATCGGGACTAGCGGGAAACATTCAGTACTTC
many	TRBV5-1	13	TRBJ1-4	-	CASSLWGGEKLFF	TGCGCCAGCAGCTTGTGGGGTGGGGAAAAACTGTTTTTT
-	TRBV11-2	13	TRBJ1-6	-	CASSFYEGSPLHF	TGTGCCAGCAGCTTTTATGAGGGTTCACCCCTCCACTTT
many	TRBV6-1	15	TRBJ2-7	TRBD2	CASKKGLAESYEQYF	TGTGCCAGCAAGAAAGGACTAGCGGAATCCTACGAGCAGTACTTC
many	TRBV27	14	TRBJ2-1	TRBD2	CASSWGGSRAEQFF	TGTGCCAGCAGTTGGGGGGGGTCTAGGGCTGAGCAGTTCTTC
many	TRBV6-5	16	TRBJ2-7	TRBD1	CASSYSYWTGANEQYF	TGTGCCAGCAGTTACTCCTATTGGACAGGGGCCAACGAGCAGTACTTC
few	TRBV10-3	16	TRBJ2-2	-	CAISESSETNAGELFF	TGTGCCATCAGTGAGTCTAGCGAAACGAACGCCGGGGAGCTGTTTTTT
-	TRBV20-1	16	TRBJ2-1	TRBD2	CSARAAGRGQRNEQFF	TGCAGTGCTAGGGCGGCCGGGAGGGGCCAACGCAATGAGCAGTTCTTC
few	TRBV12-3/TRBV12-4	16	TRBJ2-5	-	CASRAGRAQTQETQYF	TGTGCCAGCAGGGCGGGCAGGGCACAGACCCAAGAGACCCAGTACTTC
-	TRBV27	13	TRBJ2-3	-	CASSFRRGDTQYF	TGTGCCAGCAGTTTTAGGAGGGGTGATACGCAGTATTTT
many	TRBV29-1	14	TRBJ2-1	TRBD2	CSVEGLAEYNEQFF	TGCAGCGTTGAAGGGCTAGCGGAGTACAATGAGCAGTTCTTC
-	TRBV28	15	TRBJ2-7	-	CASSSTLTNRYEQYF	TGTGCCAGCAGTTCGACACTAACCAACAGATACGAGCAGTACTTC
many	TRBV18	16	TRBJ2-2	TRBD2	CASSPPRGSNTGELFF	TGTGCCAGCTCACCACCGCGGGGGTCGAACACCGGGGAGCTGTTTTTT
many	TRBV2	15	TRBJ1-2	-	CASSERAVDNYGYTF	TGTGCCAGCAGTGAACGGGCCGTCGATAACTATGGCTACACCTTC
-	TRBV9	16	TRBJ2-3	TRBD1	CASSVADRGSTDTQYF	TGTGCCAGCAGCGTCGCTGACAGGGGTAGCACAGATACGCAGTATTTT